This TCR beta chain was retrieved from a study of CD8 T cells in ankylosing spondylitis. General study findings and limits: A TCR beta motif made of several highly homologous variants seemed typical of ankylosing spondylitis blood. The disease-linked clones had a CD8+ phenotype and low blood frequencies. Matched synovial fluid from ankylosing spondylitis patients was reported to be enriched for disease-linked clones.

This clonotype turned up a few times. Its antigen is as yet unknown. TCRdb redid the calling of the 5' RACE reads with MiXCR, one entry per CDR3 protein. The sample includes fewer than 750,000 distinct CDR3 sequences, roughly 19% of them seen just once. V gave up 8 bases and J gave up 1 base; unmatched junction bases: 5. This CDR3 has 15 residues. Germline V gives CDR1 LGHDT, CDR2 YNNKEL (reference sequence). The chain carries TRBV3-1 and TRBJ2-2; 9 nucleotides agree with TRBD1. Material: blood, either unsorted or a sorted T cell fraction (not recorded which). The clonotype comes from a male donor with ankylosing spondylitis. In DNA form, the CDR3 reads TGTGCCAGCGAGGGACAGGGAGGGAACACCGGGGAGCTGTTTTTT. Amino acid sequence: CASEGQGGNTGELFF.